This T cell receptor beta chain derives from a study of T cell responses to AZD1222 COVID-19 vaccine. General observations from the study: Two doses of AZD1222 preceded a rise in Spike-specific TCR breadth and depth.

Profiled with immunoSEQ multiplex PCR; TCRdb holds only in-frame clones, not every one. The sample carries 160,000 or so clones, 90% to 95% recorded once. In regard to this clone: Its antigen is currently unknown.

The ends were cut back, 4 bases at V and 5 bases at J, with 18 bases in the middle. Germline CDR1 and CDR2: LGHDT and YNNKEL (reference sequence). The CDR3 sequence is 15 residues long. The chain uses TRBV3-1 (or the pseudogene TRBV3-2) and TRBJ2-7, with D possibly matching TRBD2 (6 bases). This specimen was peripheral blood, taken 28 days after the second AZD1222 dose. The sequence derives from an adult who received the AZD1222 COVID-19 vaccine. The CDR3 nucleotides are TGTGCCAGCAGCCTTTCATCCGGGAGAGGGGACGAGCAGTACTTC. It specifies CASSLSSGRGDEQYF.